What follows describes a single T cell receptor (beta chain). The germline gives CDR1 LGHDT, CDR2 YNNKEL (reference sequence). V lost 3 bases and J lost 1, with 11 bases in between. The length of the CDR3 is 15 residues. The method was immunoSEQ multiplex PCR; TCRdb's version includes in-frame clones alone and lacks a portion of them. The table shows under 150,000 clones, with 80% to 90% occurring only once. The record originates from a study of blood T cell repertoires in COVID-19. Whole-study context: Whether acute or convalescent, the COVID-19 samples came from the United States, Italy and Spain.

This chain connects TRBV3-1 (or the pseudogene TRBV3-2) to TRBJ2-3, with D maybe TRBD2 (6 bases). The sequence was obtained from a woman between 50 and 59 years old with acute or convalescent COVID-19. Specimen: peripheral blood. The CDR3 region is CASSQYGSGTDTQYF. For the CDR3, the DNA is TGTGCCAGCAGCCAGTACGGGAGCGGCACAGATACGCAGTATTTT.